Following are 28 T cell receptor beta chains from one sample sequenced in a study of metastatic and nonmetastatic thyroid tumors. Patients underwent thyroid surgery, and none had received any treatment before it. TCRdb re-called the PCR reads through MiXCR. The table shows tens of thousands of clones, with under 30% occurring only once. The sequencing sample was made of blood. Source of these receptors: a female donor with papillary thyroid cancer or a benign thyroid nodule (not recorded which). Some clones in this sample may be carry-over from other donors' samples.

The table lists this clone with a few counts. The rearrangement links TRBV5-1 to TRBJ1-2, with 8 bases lining up with TRBD1. With 0 bases clipped from V and 4 bases from J, the junction kept 2 bases outside the gene matches. The CDR3 consists of 14 residues. Germline lookup yields CDR1 SGHRS and CDR2 YFSETQ. CDR3: CASSLGQGLYGYTF. The CDR3 bases are TGCGCCAGCAGCTTGGGACAGGGGCTCTATGGCTACACCTTC.

V and J are TRBV11-1 and TRBJ2-1, with 9 bases matching TRBD2. The length of the CDR3 is 15 residues. The germline CDR1 and CDR2 sequences are SGHAT and FQDESV (reference sequence). V lost 1 base and J lost 7; bases outside the gene matches: 5. CDR3 region: CASSLDAGGPNEQFF. In DNA form, the CDR3 reads TGTGCCAGCAGCTTAGACGCGGGAGGGCCGAATGAGCAGTTCTTC. Full variable domain (outside the CDR3, taken from reference TRBV11-1 and TRBJ2-1): EAEVAQSPRYKITEKSQAVAFWCDPISGHATLYWYRQILGQGPELLVQFQDESVVDDSQLPKDRFSAERLKGVDSTLKIQPAELGDSAMYLCASSLDAGGPNEQFFGPGTRLTVL.

This clone was seen a handful of times. The V gene is TRBV5-1, the J gene TRBJ1-2, with TRBD1 as a possible D gene (5 bases). The CDR3 consists of 16 residues. Trimming removed 5 bases at V and 8 bases at J, with 25 bases between. In germline, CDR1 is SGHRS, CDR2 YFSETQ. CDR3 bases: TGCGCCAGCAGAGATTATTCAGGGCATCGTAGTAGAGGCTACACCTTC. This gives the protein CASRDYSGHRSRGYTF.

V and J are TRBV4-1 and TRBJ2-3; D possibly corresponds to TRBD2 (5 bases). Per the germline V gene, CDR1 is MGHRA and CDR2 is YSYEKL. This CDR3 is 13 amino acids long. The V and J ends lost 4 bases and 2 bases respectively, with 7 bases between them. This CDR3 is CASSRGDTDTQYF. The CDR3 DNA is TGCGCCAGCAGCCGGGGAGACACAGATACGCAGTATTTT.

There are a few counts of this clone. Its ends do not fully match the called genes, so a read error is possible. The rearrangement joins TRBV24-1 to TRBJ2-7; 7 nucleotides match TRBD1. Germline V CDR1 and CDR2: KGHDR, SFDVKD. CDR3 length: 14 amino acids. The chain's CDR3 is CVTSDSAGGDEQYF. The CDR3 DNA is TGTGTCACCAGTGACTCGGCAGGGGGTGACGAGCAGTACTTC.

This sequence joins TRBV9 and TRBJ2-3; D remains ambiguous. Germline-derived CDR1 and CDR2 are SGDLS and YYNGEE. V was clipped by 2 bases and J by 3 bases, with 4 bases between them. The CDR3 runs 12 residues. The CDR3 nucleotides read TGTGCCAGCAGCGTCGAAACAGATACGCAGTATTTT. The encoded protein is CASSVETDTQYF.

This chain connects TRBV19 to TRBJ1-6, with D hard to call. Trimming shortened V by 10 bases and J by 7 bases, and 14 bases separated the two germline ends. This CDR3 region has 13 residues. Germline loops: CDR1 LNHDA, CDR2 SQIVND (reference sequence). As DNA, the CDR3 is TGTGCCACCAGCCCTAGTACCAATTCACCCCTCCACTTT. This translates into CATSPSTNSPLHF. Supplemented by reference TRBV19 and TRBJ1-6, the full variable domain reads DGGITQSPKYLFRKEGQNVTLSCEQNLNHDAMYWYRQDPGQGLRLIYYSQIVNDFQKGDIAEGYSVSREKKESFPLTVTSAQKNPTAFYLCATSPSTNSPLHFGNGTRLTVT.

At least ten counts were recorded for this clone. The chain uses TRBV27 and TRBJ2-6; 9 positions agree with TRBD1. Looked up from germline, CDR1 is MNHEY and CDR2 is SMNVEV (reference sequence). The V and J ends lost 5 bases and 0 bases, in that order; junction bases with no gene match: 8. The length of the CDR3 is 18 residues. Written as DNA, the CDR3 is TGTGCCAGCAGTCTACAGGGGGCGGGTTTCTCTGGGGCCAACGTCCTGACTTTC. Protein sequence: CASSLQGAGFSGANVLTF. The whole variable domain, filled in from reference TRBV27 and TRBJ2-6, reads EAQVTQNPRYLITVTGKKLTVTCSQNMNHEYMSWYRQDPGLGLRQIYYSMNVEVTDKGDVPEGYKVSRKEKRNFPLILESPSPNQTSLYFCASSLQGAGFSGANVLTFGAGSRLTVL.

This clone is judged large. The chain recombines TRBV6-2 or TRBV6-3 with TRBJ1-2; 8 nucleotides align to TRBD1. CDR1 is MNHEY, CDR2 SVGEGT, per germline. Trimming removed 5 bases from V and 4 bases from J; junction bases left unmatched: 9. The CDR3 runs 15 residues. In nucleotides, the CDR3 is TGTGCCAGCAGTCCCGCCCTTACAGGGGGCTATGGCTACACCTTC. Protein: CASSPALTGGYGYTF.

This clone was seen at least ten times. The chain has TRBV15 and TRBJ2-2; 7 positions match TRBD1. Germline values: CDR1 LNHNV, CDR2 YYDKDF (reference sequence). CDR3 length: 13 amino acids. The CDR3 sequence: CAVGGIDSGELFF. DNA for the CDR3: TGTGCAGTAGGGGGCATTGACTCCGGGGAGCTGTTTTTT.

This clone occurred a few times. The chain is built from TRBV5-1 and TRBJ2-1, with D hard to call. The CDR3 contains 15 residues. CDR1 is SGHRS and CDR2 is YFSETQ in the germline V gene. Trimming took 0 bases from V and 0 from J, leaving 7 bases between them. CDR3 protein: CASSLARSSYNEQFF. For the CDR3, the DNA is TGCGCCAGCAGCTTGGCGAGGAGCTCCTACAATGAGCAGTTCTTC.

This clone was detected only a few times. V gene TRBV30 combines with J gene TRBJ1-1; D not resolved. Germline CDR1 GTSNPN, CDR2 SVGIG (reference sequence). V was clipped by 0 bases and J by 3 bases, with 8 bases between them. The CDR3 is made up of 13 amino acids. CDR3 DNA: TGTGCCTGGAGTGTACTACCGGACACTGAAGCTTTCTTT. Amino acid sequence: CAWSVLPDTEAFF.

This clone was seen a handful of times. The chain links TRBV6-1 to TRBJ1-3; D remains ambiguous. The CDR3 covers 15 residues. Germline values: CDR1 MNHNS, CDR2 SASEGT. V was shortened by 5 bases and J by 2 bases, with 13 bases between the two germline ends. CDR3 sequence (DNA): TGTGCCAGCAGTTCCCCTTTTAGGACTGGAAACACCATATATTTT. Translated, it gives CASSSPFRTGNTIYF.

J is TRBJ2-2 and V is TRBV7-2; D ambiguous. CDR1 and CDR2 from the germline V gene are SGHTA and FQGNSA. The CDR3 runs to 14 residues. The germline V and J ends were trimmed by 1 base and 0 bases, with 3 bases remaining between them. CDR3 residues: CASSLEANTGELFF. CDR3 nucleotide sequence: TGTGCCAGCAGCTTAGAAGCGAACACCGGGGAGCTGTTTTTT.

This chain connects TRBV4-1 to TRBJ2-5, with D possibly TRBD2 on 6 matching bases. The CDR3 runs 15 residues. The germline V and J ends were trimmed by 4 bases and 5 bases, with 17 bases remaining between them. Germline CDR1 and CDR2: MGHRA and YSYEKL. The CDR3 bases are TGCGCCAGCAGCCCCCTGAATTTAGCGGACGAGACCCAGTACTTC. Amino acids: CASSPLNLADETQYF.

The CDR3 protein is CSASASPFYNEQFF. The CDR3 nucleotides are TGCAGTGCTAGTGCTAGCCCTTTTTACAATGAGCAGTTCTTC. The chain employs TRBV20-1 and TRBJ2-1; tentatively, D is TRBD2 (5 bases). The CDR3 contains 14 residues. Per germline, CDR1 DFQATT and CDR2 SNEGSKA (reference sequence). V was trimmed by 3 bases and J by 4 bases, leaving 13 bases between them.

The V call is TRBV5-6, the J call TRBJ1-2; 11 nucleotides align to TRBD1. V dropped 4 bases and J dropped 4; count of bases not matched to a gene: 9. The CDR3 sequence is 16 residues long. The germline CDR1 and CDR2 sequences are SGHDT and YYEEEE. The CDR3 DNA reads as TGTGCCAGCAGCCCTGCCGGGACAGGGGGAGGCTATGGCTACACCTTC. This codes for CASSPAGTGGGYGYTF.

CDR3 residues: CASSFGTGGQPQHF. The CDR3 DNA reads TGCGCCAGCAGCTTCGGGACAGGGGGACAGCCCCAGCATTTT. This rearrangement joins TRBV5-1 to TRBJ1-5, with 11 bases aligning to TRBD1. The length of the CDR3 is 14 residues. The V gene's germline CDR1 is SGHRS and CDR2 YFSETQ. V trimming: 2 bases; J trimming: 7 bases; junction bases outside the gene matches: 2.

This clone appeared many times. This chain uses TRBV5-8 with TRBJ1-5; D gene ambiguous. Deletions cut 5 bases from V and 5 bases from J, with 8 bases between. The CDR3 loop spans 12 amino acids. The germline V gene encodes CDR1 SGHTS and CDR2 YDEGEE. CDR3 coding DNA: TGTGCCAGCAGTACGACGCATCAGCCCCAGCATTTT. It translates to CASSTTHQPQHF.

This clone was observed a handful of times. The genes are TRBV28 and TRBJ2-7, with D possibly being TRBD1 (6 bases). Germline V gives CDR1 MDHEN, CDR2 SYDVKM. The CDR3 sequence is 15 residues long. Trimming removed 6 bases at V and 9 bases at J, with 24 bases between. CDR3 sequence reads: CASRPPDTGPRVQYF. CDR3 DNA sequence: TGTGCCAGCAGACCTCCTGATACAGGGCCTCGCGTGCAGTACTTC. Complete variable domain (other parts from reference TRBV28 and TRBJ2-7): DVKVTQSSRYLVKRTGEKVFLECVQDMDHENMFWYRQDPGLGLRLIYFSYDVKMKEKGDIPEGYSVSREKKERFSLILESASTNQTSMYLCASRPPDTGPRVQYFGPGTRLTVT.

The J gene is TRBJ1-1, the V gene TRBV19; maybe TRBD1 (6 bases). Trimming cost V 0 bases and J 5 bases, with 19 bases left between them. The CDR3 spans 17 residues. Germline V gives CDR1 LNHDA, CDR2 SQIVND (reference sequence). The CDR3 region is CASSIETGLGSRTEAFF. CDR3 DNA: TGTGCCAGTAGTATAGAAACAGGGTTGGGAAGTCGGACTGAAGCTTTCTTT.

The genes are TRBV27 and TRBJ2-1; 10 positions match TRBD1. CDR3 length equals 16 residues. The V and J ends lost 5 bases and 8 bases, in that order; junction bases with no gene match: 12. The germline CDR1 and CDR2 sequences are MNHEY and SMNVEV (reference sequence). CDR3 residues: CASSSYRDRGGDEQFF. As DNA, the CDR3 is TGTGCCAGCAGTAGCTACCGGGACAGGGGAGGGGATGAGCAGTTCTTC.

V gene TRBV5-1 combines with J gene TRBJ1-6; possible D gene TRBD1, 6 bases. V lost 3 bases to trimming and J lost 3 bases, with 7 bases between them. Germline V gene lookup returns CDR1 SGHRS and CDR2 YFSETQ. The CDR3 spans 14 residues. CDR3 residues: CASSSDSYNSPLHF. DNA for the CDR3: TGCGCCAGCAGCTCGGACAGCTATAATTCACCCCTCCACTTT.

This clone has a handful of counts. The chain recombines TRBV6-5 with TRBJ2-1, with 7 bases identical to TRBD1. The CDR3 has 16 amino acids. V shed 0 bases, J shed 5 bases, and the junction held 7 bases outside the gene matches. CDR1 and CDR2 (germline): MNHEY, SVGAGI. Here the CDR3 reads CASSYSKGTVNNEQFF. CDR3 nucleotides: TGTGCCAGCAGTTACTCGAAGGGGACAGTCAACAATGAGCAGTTCTTC.

This chain links TRBV27 with TRBJ2-7, with a tentative D call TRBD1 (6 bases). V was clipped by 5 bases and J by 5 bases, with 7 bases between them. The CDR3 is made up of 11 amino acids. The V gene's germline CDR1 is MNHEY and CDR2 SMNVEV (reference sequence). The chain's CDR3 is CASSPGDEQYF. CDR3 in DNA: TGTGCCAGCAGTCCAGGGGACGAGCAGTACTTC.

The chain has TRBV6-1 and TRBJ2-7, with a possible D match to TRBD2 (6 bases). There are 14 residues in the CDR3. With 6 bases removed from V and 6 bases from J, the gap between germline ends came to 18 bases. Looked up from germline, CDR1 is MNHNS and CDR2 is SASEGT. The CDR3 sequence is CASSLRGRGTEQYF. CDR3 nucleotide sequence: TGTGCCAGCAGCCTACGTGGCCGGGGGACCGAGCAGTACTTC.

The rearrangement uses TRBV6-1 and TRBJ1-1, with D perhaps matching TRBD1 (6 bases). The V end lost 10 bases, the J end lost 4 bases, and 19 bases lay between the germline ends. Germline lookup yields CDR1 MNHNS and CDR2 SASEGT. The CDR3 runs to 14 residues. CDR3 bases: TGTGCCACCAAATTAACAGGGCCTGGCACTGAAGCTTTCTTT. The encoded protein is CATKLTGPGTEAFF.

This rearrangement joins TRBV9 to TRBJ1-1; D gene ambiguous. V was pared by 4 bases and J by 5 bases, with 9 bases between. Germline assignment: CDR1 SGDLS and CDR2 YYNGEE. The CDR3 contains 12 residues. The CDR3 protein is CASSTTGTEAFF. The CDR3 DNA follows: TGTGCCAGCAGCACGACCGGGACTGAAGCTTTCTTT.